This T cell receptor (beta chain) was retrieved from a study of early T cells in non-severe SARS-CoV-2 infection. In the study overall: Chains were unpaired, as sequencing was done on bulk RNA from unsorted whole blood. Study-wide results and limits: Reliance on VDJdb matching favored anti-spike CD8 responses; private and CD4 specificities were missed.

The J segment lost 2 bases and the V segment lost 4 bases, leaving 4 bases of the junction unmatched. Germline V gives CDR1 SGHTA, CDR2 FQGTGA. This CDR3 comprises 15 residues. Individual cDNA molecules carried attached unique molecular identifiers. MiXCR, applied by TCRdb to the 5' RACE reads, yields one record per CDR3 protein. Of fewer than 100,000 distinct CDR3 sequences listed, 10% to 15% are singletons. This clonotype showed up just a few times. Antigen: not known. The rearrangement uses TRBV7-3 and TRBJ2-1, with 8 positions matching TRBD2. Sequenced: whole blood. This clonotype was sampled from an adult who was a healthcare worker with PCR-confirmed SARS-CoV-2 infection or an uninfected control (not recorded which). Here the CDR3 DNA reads TGTGCCAGCAGCTCGGGGACTAGTCCCTACAATGAGCAGTTCTTC. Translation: CASSSGTSPYNEQFF. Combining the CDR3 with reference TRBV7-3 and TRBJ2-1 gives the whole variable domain GAGVSQTPSNKVTEKGKYVELRCDPISGHTALYWYRQSLGQGPEFLIYFQGTGAADDSGLPNDRFFAVRPEGSVSTLKIQRTERGDSAVYLCASSSGTSPYNEQFFGPGTRLTVL.